The next 28 T cell receptor beta chains were all read from a single sample in a study of blood T cell repertoires in COVID-19. Assay: immunoSEQ multiplex PCR; the TCRdb copy retains only in-frame clones and omits some. Among approximately 25,000 clones listed, around 90% were seen once. The sample comprised peripheral blood. All receptors derive from a man in his 70s with active COVID-19.

The chain recombines TRBV7-9 with TRBJ2-3; D perhaps matches TRBD2 (5 bases). This CDR3 has 14 amino acids. Looked up from germline, CDR1 is SEHNR and CDR2 is FQNEAQ (reference sequence). V lost 2 bases and J lost 5, with 11 bases in between. CDR3 sequence: CASSLSASQDTQYF. The CDR3 DNA reads as TGTGCCAGCAGCTTATCTGCTAGCCAAGATACGCAGTATTTT.

The V gene is TRBV7-8, the J gene TRBJ1-2; 7 bases map to TRBD1. Germline CDR1 is SGHVS and CDR2 is FQNEAQ. V lost 4 bases, J lost 0 bases, and 8 bases stayed unmatched. The CDR3 length is 16 residues. This CDR3 is CASSSTGFEANYGYTF. The DNA of the CDR3 is TGTGCCAGCAGCTCGACAGGGTTTGAGGCTAACTATGGCTACACCTTC.

The chain recombines TRBV6-1 with TRBJ2-7, with D possibly matching TRBD2 (7 bases). Germline CDR1 MNHNS, CDR2 SASEGT. Trimming removed 4 bases from V and 0 bases from J, with 16 bases in between. This CDR3 has 16 residues. The CDR3 region has the DNA TGTGCCAGCAGTGGAGGGAGGGACACCACCTCCTACGAGCAGTACTTC. It is translated as CASSGGRDTTSYEQYF.

The chain links TRBV9 to TRBJ1-2, with 9 bases matching TRBD1. Germline V gene lookup returns CDR1 SGDLS and CDR2 YYNGEE. J lost 5 bases, V lost 3 bases, and 11 bases had no gene match. This CDR3 has 16 residues. The CDR3 region is CASSGQGDRVFYGYTF. CDR3 in DNA: TGTGCCAGCAGCGGTCAGGGGGACAGGGTCTTTTATGGCTACACCTTC.

The CDR3 DNA reads TGTGCCAGCAGGGCAGGAATCGAAGCTTTCTTT. It encodes CASRAGIEAFF. The V and J genes are TRBV6-5 and TRBJ1-1; unclear D gene. The V end lost 6 bases, the J end lost 8 bases, and 10 bases lay between the germline ends. The CDR3 extends over 11 amino acids. In germline, CDR1 is MNHEY, CDR2 SVGAGI.

The chain has TRBV19 and TRBJ1-1; the match to TRBD1 covers 10 bases. Losses at the gene ends were 10 bases for V and 1 base for J; bases not matched to a gene: 6. The CDR3 has 14 residues. Germline CDR1 is LNHDA and CDR2 is SQIVND (reference sequence). The CDR3 DNA follows: TGTGCCACCCACAGGACAGGGGGGAACACTGAAGCTTTCTTT. Translating gives CATHRTGGNTEAFF. Full variable domain (outside the CDR3, taken from reference TRBV19 and TRBJ1-1): DGGITQSPKYLFRKEGQNVTLSCEQNLNHDAMYWYRQDPGQGLRLIYYSQIVNDFQKGDIAEGYSVSREKKESFPLTVTSAQKNPTAFYLCATHRTGGNTEAFFGQGTRLTVV.

The V call is TRBV2, the J call TRBJ2-5, with D possibly being TRBD1 (5 bases). Germline V gives CDR1 SNHLY, CDR2 FYNNEI. Trimming removed 8 bases at V and 7 bases at J, with 17 bases between. This CDR3 has 13 amino acids. The CDR3 sequence is CASGSRPTGTQYF. Written as DNA, the CDR3 is TGTGCCAGCGGATCCAGACCCACAGGGACCCAGTACTTC.

The V call is TRBV5-1, the J call TRBJ2-3; possible D gene TRBD1, 7 bases. The CDR3 sequence is 14 residues long. V shed 4 bases and J shed 5 bases, with 14 bases lying between them. Per the germline V gene, CDR1 is SGHRS and CDR2 is YFSETQ. CDR3 loop: CASSPRGEKDTQYF. For the CDR3, the DNA is TGCGCCAGCAGCCCCAGGGGGGAGAAAGATACGCAGTATTTT. The full variable domain, its missing parts supplied by reference TRBV5-1 and TRBJ2-3, is KAGVTQTPRYLIKTRGQQVTLSCSPISGHRSVSWYQQTPGQGLQFLFEYFSETQRNKGNFPGRFSGRQFSNSRSEMNVSTLELGDSALYLCASSPRGEKDTQYFGPGTRLTVL.

The chain recombines TRBV6-2 or TRBV6-3 with TRBJ2-1, with D possibly matching TRBD2 (5 bases). Per germline, CDR1 MNHEY and CDR2 SVGEGT. The CDR3 is 16 residues long. The V gene lost 4 bases and the J gene lost 0 bases, with 13 bases spanning the gap. The CDR3: CASSFLLTSSYNEQFF. The CDR3, as DNA: TGTGCCAGCAGTTTTCTCTTAACTAGCTCCTACAATGAGCAGTTCTTC.

The rearrangement uses TRBV18 and TRBJ2-3; 8 bases map to TRBD2. This CDR3 is 17 amino acids long. The V gene end was trimmed by 2 bases and the J gene end by 6 bases; junction bases not matched to a gene: 13. Germline V gene lookup returns CDR1 KGHSH and CDR2 LQKENI. This CDR3 is CASSPAGSGVRGDTQYF. The CDR3 nucleotides read TGTGCCAGCTCACCAGCGGGTAGCGGGGTCAGGGGCGATACGCAGTATTTT.

The gene calls are TRBV4-3 and TRBJ1-1; possibly TRBD1 for D (5 bases). The CDR3 is made up of 15 amino acids. Germline assignment: CDR1 LGHNA and CDR2 YSLEER. V was clipped by 1 base and J by 1 base, with 10 bases between them. The CDR3 DNA sequence: TGCGCCAGCAGCCAAGGTTGGCAGGGGAACACTGAAGCTTTCTTT. This encodes CASSQGWQGNTEAFF.

This chain uses TRBV2 with TRBJ1-5, with 7 bases matching TRBD1. The germline CDR1 and CDR2 sequences are SNHLY and FYNNEI. V was pared by 6 bases and J by 0 bases, with 8 bases of the junction left unmatched. The CDR3 consists of 16 residues. Written as DNA, the CDR3 is TGTGCCAGCAGGGCGACAGGGATCTTTAGCAATCAGCCCCAGCATTTT. Translated, it gives CASRATGIFSNQPQHF.

The chain links TRBV14 to TRBJ2-5; the D gene is possibly TRBD2 (5 bases). The CDR3 spans 13 residues. V dropped 4 bases and J dropped 5 bases, with 11 bases sitting between them. Germline CDR1 SGHDN, CDR2 FVKESK. DNA for the CDR3: TGTGCCAGCAGCCGCTTCAGAGGGGAGACCCAGTACTTC. Its translation: CASSRFRGETQYF.

This chain links TRBV19 with TRBJ1-1, with a possible D match to TRBD1 (6 bases). Germline V gene data show CDR1 as LNHDA and CDR2 as SQIVND (reference sequence). V was shortened by 6 bases and J by 0 bases, with 14 bases between the two germline ends. This CDR3 spans 15 amino acids. For the CDR3, the DNA is TGTGCCAGTAGATATGGGACACCGCTGAACACTGAAGCTTTCTTT. Its protein is CASRYGTPLNTEAFF. Full variable domain (remainder filled in from reference TRBV19 and TRBJ1-1): DGGITQSPKYLFRKEGQNVTLSCEQNLNHDAMYWYRQDPGQGLRLIYYSQIVNDFQKGDIAEGYSVSREKKESFPLTVTSAQKNPTAFYLCASRYGTPLNTEAFFGQGTRLTVV.

V and J are TRBV6-4 and TRBJ2-2; 7 bases match TRBD1. J gave up 4 bases and V 6 bases, and 5 bases lay outside the gene matches. Germline CDR1 and CDR2: MRHNA and SNTAGT. The CDR3 has 14 amino acids. CDR3 protein: CASRVQGSTGELFF. The DNA of the CDR3 is TGTGCCAGCAGAGTACAGGGGTCCACCGGGGAGCTGTTTTTT.

The rearrangement joins TRBV9 to TRBJ2-5, with 10 bases identical to TRBD2. This CDR3 region has 16 residues. CDR1 is SGDLS, CDR2 YYNGEE, per germline. J gave up 2 bases and V 4 bases, and 8 bases lay outside the gene matches. The CDR3 reads CASSPSGSGGQETQYF. DNA of the CDR3: TGTGCCAGCAGCCCTTCTGGTAGCGGGGGGCAAGAGACCCAGTACTTC.

V gene TRBV7-3 combines with J gene TRBJ2-7; D might be TRBD1 (6 bases). The CDR3 contains 13 residues. Germline V CDR1 and CDR2: SGHTA, FQGTGA. Trimming cost V 3 bases and J 6 bases, with 12 bases left between them. Here the CDR3 reads CASSLGTGLEQYF. The DNA of the CDR3 is TGTGCCAGCAGCTTGGGAACAGGGCTCGAGCAGTACTTC.

The chain links TRBV15 to TRBJ1-4; 9 bases map to TRBD1. The V gene's germline CDR1 is LNHNV and CDR2 YYDKDF (reference sequence). V was pared by 0 bases and J by 8 bases, with 4 bases of the junction left unmatched. This CDR3 contains 15 residues. In nucleotides, the CDR3 is TGTGCCACCAGCAGAGAGGGGACAGGGAACGAAAAACTGTTTTTT. Translation gives CATSREGTGNEKLFF.

This chain joins TRBV7-8 and TRBJ2-5; weak D call: TRBD2 (6 bases). Germline V gene sequence: CDR1 SGHVS, CDR2 FQNEAQ. V lost 5 bases and J lost 7, with 17 bases in between. This CDR3 has 14 amino acids. The CDR3 here is CASSPHWTTLTQYF. CDR3 in DNA: TGTGCCAGCAGCCCCCACTGGACTACCCTGACCCAGTACTTC.

This chain uses TRBV29-1 with TRBJ2-7; 10 nucleotides line up with TRBD2. This CDR3 is built from 13 residues. V lost 7 bases to trimming and J lost 6 bases; unmatched junction nucleotides: 9. Germline V gene sequence: CDR1 SQVTM, CDR2 ANQGSEA. Here the CDR3 DNA reads TGCAGCGCAATACTAGCGGGAAACCGCGAGCAGTACTTC. Its protein is CSAILAGNREQYF.

The CDR3 DNA follows: TGTGCCAGCAGCCAAGATTACTGGGACAGGGGTACCTATGGCTACACCTTC. Translation: CASSQDYWDRGTYGYTF. V is TRBV14 and J is TRBJ1-2; 10 positions agree with TRBD1. The germline V gene has CDR1 SGHDN and CDR2 FVKESK. Germline trimming cut 0 bases from V and 4 bases from J; bases unmatched to any gene: 8. The CDR3 consists of 17 residues.

This rearrangement joins TRBV7-2 to TRBJ2-7; 10 positions agree with TRBD2. Germline V gene data show CDR1 as SGHTA and CDR2 as FQGNSA. CDR3 length: 18 residues. J was trimmed by 5 bases and V by 2 bases; bases with no gene match: 15. The CDR3 reads CASSLHTWTSGAGDEQYF. CDR3 DNA: TGTGCCAGCAGCTTACATACCTGGACTAGCGGTGCGGGGGACGAGCAGTACTTC.

This rearrangement joins TRBV3-1 (or the pseudogene TRBV3-2) to TRBJ2-1, with TRBD1 matching 10 bases. In germline, CDR1 is LGHDT, CDR2 YNNKEL (reference sequence). The CDR3 runs to 15 residues. V shed 0 bases, J shed 9 bases, and the junction held 5 bases outside the gene matches. The CDR3 reads CASSQDQGTGAEQFF. CDR3 nucleotide sequence: TGTGCCAGCAGCCAAGATCAGGGGACAGGGGCTGAGCAGTTCTTC.

CDR3 sequence: CASSLEANQGYTQYF. The CDR3 DNA reads TGTGCCAGCAGCTTAGAAGCGAATCAGGGATATACGCAGTATTTT. The chain carries TRBV7-2 and TRBJ2-3; D perhaps matches TRBD1 (5 bases). Per germline, CDR1 SGHTA and CDR2 FQGNSA. The CDR3 has 15 residues. Trimming shortened V by 1 base and J by 7 bases, and 15 bases separated the two germline ends.

This clone was detected once. The J gene is TRBJ1-2, the V gene TRBV19, with TRBD1 identical over 10 bases. Germline lookup yields CDR1 LNHDA and CDR2 SQIVND (reference sequence). This CDR3 has 15 amino acids. The J segment lost 5 bases and the V segment lost 6 bases, leaving 9 bases of the junction unmatched. Here the CDR3 reads CASSQTGGGLYGYTF. The CDR3 nucleotides read TGTGCCAGTAGCCAGACAGGGGGCGGTTTATATGGCTACACCTTC.

V is TRBV7-2 and J is TRBJ2-5; TRBD2 matches 7 bases. The CDR3 sequence is 15 residues long. The J segment lost 4 bases and the V segment lost 1 base, leaving 6 bases of the junction unmatched. Germline CDR1 and CDR2: SGHTA and FQGNSA. The CDR3 region has the DNA TGTGCCAGCAGCTTAGTCCAGCGGGAATTAGAGACCCAGTACTTC. Its translation is CASSLVQRELETQYF.

CDR3 in amino acids: CASSYSGGRYEQYF. The DNA of the CDR3 is TGTGCCAGCAGTTACTCTGGCGGGAGGTACGAGCAGTACTTC. The rearrangement uses TRBV6-5 and TRBJ2-7; TRBD2 aligns across 8 bases. Germline CDR1 MNHEY, CDR2 SVGAGI. The CDR3 length is 14 residues. The V and J ends lost 0 bases and 4 bases, in that order; junction bases with no gene match: 2.

This chain links TRBV28 with TRBJ1-1, with D possibly TRBD1 on 6 matching bases. The ends were cut back, 5 bases at V and 4 bases at J, with 17 bases in the middle. Germline V gene lookup returns CDR1 MDHEN and CDR2 SYDVKM. The CDR3 is made up of 15 amino acids. The CDR3 region has the DNA TGTGCCAGCAGTGCTTACCGGGGAGGGGGCACTGAAGCTTTCTTT. Protein: CASSAYRGGGTEAFF. The full variable domain, its missing parts supplied by reference TRBV28 and TRBJ1-1, is DVKVTQSSRYLVKRTGEKVFLECVQDMDHENMFWYRQDPGLGLRLIYFSYDVKMKEKGDIPEGYSVSREKKERFSLILESASTNQTSMYLCASSAYRGGGTEAFFGQGTRLTVV.